This section outlines one TCR beta chain sequence together with its context. This record belongs to a study of chemoradiotherapy in HPV16-positive cancers. On the study more broadly: Two HPV16-positive patients' cells yielded candidate HPV-specific clones and common motifs.

The repertoire was sequenced with immunoSEQ multiplex PCR; TCRdb's copy has only in-frame clones and lacks some. The data hold tens of thousands of clones, with about 89% observed a single time. Trimming at V came to 4 bases and at J to 7 bases, leaving 15 bases not matched to a gene. Per germline, CDR1 MGHRA and CDR2 YSYEKL. The CDR3 spans 17 residues. The sample in question was blood, obtained from a patient who underwent chemoradiotherapy. This receptor was identified in a human donor with HPV-associated anogenital cancer. The genes are TRBV4-1 and TRBJ2-3; 9 bases are a match to TRBD2. In DNA form, the CDR3 reads TGCGCCAGCAGCCCAGATGGGACTAGCTCTAGTCTCAATACGCAGTATTTT. Protein: CASSPDGTSSSLNTQYF.